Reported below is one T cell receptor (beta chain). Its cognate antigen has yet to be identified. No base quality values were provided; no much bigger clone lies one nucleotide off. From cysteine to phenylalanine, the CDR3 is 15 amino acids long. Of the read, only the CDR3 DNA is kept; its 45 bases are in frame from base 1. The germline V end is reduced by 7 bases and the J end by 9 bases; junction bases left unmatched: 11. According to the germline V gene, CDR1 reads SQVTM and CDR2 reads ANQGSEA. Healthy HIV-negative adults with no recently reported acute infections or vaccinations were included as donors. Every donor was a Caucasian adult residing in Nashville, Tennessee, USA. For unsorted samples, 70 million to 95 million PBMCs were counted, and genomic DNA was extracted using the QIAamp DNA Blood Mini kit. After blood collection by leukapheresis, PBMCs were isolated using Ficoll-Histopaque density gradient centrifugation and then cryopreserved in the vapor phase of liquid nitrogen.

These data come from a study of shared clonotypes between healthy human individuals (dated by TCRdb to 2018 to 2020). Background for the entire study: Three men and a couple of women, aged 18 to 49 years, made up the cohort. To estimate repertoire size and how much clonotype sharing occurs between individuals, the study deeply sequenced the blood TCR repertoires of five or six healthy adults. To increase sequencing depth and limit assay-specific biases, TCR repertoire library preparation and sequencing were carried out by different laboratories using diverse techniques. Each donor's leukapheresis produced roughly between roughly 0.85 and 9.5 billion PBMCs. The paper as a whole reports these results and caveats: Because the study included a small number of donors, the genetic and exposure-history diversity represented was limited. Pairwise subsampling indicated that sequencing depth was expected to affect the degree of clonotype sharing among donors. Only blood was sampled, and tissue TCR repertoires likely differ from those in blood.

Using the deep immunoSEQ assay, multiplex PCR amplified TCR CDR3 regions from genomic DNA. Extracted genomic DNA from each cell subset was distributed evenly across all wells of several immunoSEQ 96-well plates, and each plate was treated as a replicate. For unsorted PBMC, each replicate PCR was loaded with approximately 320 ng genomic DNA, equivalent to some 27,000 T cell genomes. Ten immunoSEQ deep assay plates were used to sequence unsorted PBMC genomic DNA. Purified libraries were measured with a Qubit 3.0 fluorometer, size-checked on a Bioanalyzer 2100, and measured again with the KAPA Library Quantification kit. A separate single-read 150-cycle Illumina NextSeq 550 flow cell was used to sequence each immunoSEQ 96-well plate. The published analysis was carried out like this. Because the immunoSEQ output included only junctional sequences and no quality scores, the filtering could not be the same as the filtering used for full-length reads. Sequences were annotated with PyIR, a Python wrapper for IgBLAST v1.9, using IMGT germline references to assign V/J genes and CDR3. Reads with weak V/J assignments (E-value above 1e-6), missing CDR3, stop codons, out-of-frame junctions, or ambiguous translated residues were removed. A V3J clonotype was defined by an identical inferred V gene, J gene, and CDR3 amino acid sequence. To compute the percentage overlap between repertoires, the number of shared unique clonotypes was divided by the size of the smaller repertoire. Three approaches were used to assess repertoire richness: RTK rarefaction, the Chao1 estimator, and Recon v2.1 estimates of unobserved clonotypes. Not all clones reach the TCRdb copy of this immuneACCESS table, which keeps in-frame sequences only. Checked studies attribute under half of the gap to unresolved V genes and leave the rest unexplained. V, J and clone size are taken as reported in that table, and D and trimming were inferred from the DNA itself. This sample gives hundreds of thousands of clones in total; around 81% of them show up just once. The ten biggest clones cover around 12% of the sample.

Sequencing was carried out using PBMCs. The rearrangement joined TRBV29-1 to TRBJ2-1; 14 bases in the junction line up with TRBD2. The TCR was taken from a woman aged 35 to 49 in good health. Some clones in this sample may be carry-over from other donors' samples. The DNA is TGCAGCGCCCAGGGACTAGCGGGAGTTAGGAGTGAGCAGTTCTTC. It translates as CSAQGLAGVRSEQFF.